This T cell receptor (beta chain) appears in the sequencing data of a study of post-analysis software for immune sequencing data (dated by TCRdb to 2015 to 2017). Background for the entire study: Recorded disease courses included relapsing-remitting, secondary progressive and progressive-relapsing multiple sclerosis, with some patients lacking subtype annotation. A subset of samples was prepared in parallel using single-end sample barcoding, then pooled and co-amplified after Illumina adapter ligation. The multiple sclerosis patient repertoires were compared with 11 previously published healthy control repertoires from donors aged about 6 to 26 years. Study-wide findings and limitations: When samples were clustered directly using the F measure, samples prepared in the same batch co-clustered strongly, which prompted a batch-effect correction. The control group was slightly older than the multiple sclerosis patient group. Normalized Chao1 diversity was significantly lower in multiple sclerosis patients than controls, suggesting substantial peripheral T-cell clonal expansion. About five TRBV segments, including TRBV5-6, TRBV5-1 and TRBV20-1, were significantly more frequent in patients than controls.

This clonotype was recorded only once. The specificity of this receptor is unknown. No much larger clonotype is one base removed from it; base qualities were not supplied. Library preparation used PCR. Sequencing relied on an Illumina HiSeq 2500. To reduce PCR and sequencing biases, unique molecular identifiers were built into the TCR beta cDNA libraries. Roughly 0.5 million cDNA molecules were obtained per 1 to 10 million input T cells, so each molecule approximated one T cell. The patient libraries were prepared and sequenced using the same protocol as the earlier healthy control dataset. Within a given batch, samples were prepared together, multiplexed and sequenced on the same HiSeq lane. The paper's data handling went like this. Raw barcoded reads were processed with MIGEC, discarding single-read molecular identifier groups before consensus assembly and CDR3 extraction. Clonotype tables were post-analysed with VDJtools, and diversity was normalized by down-sampling all datasets to the smallest sample size. In repertoire overlap clustering, CDR3 amino acid sequences, but not nucleotide sequences, were matched to correct batch-related cross-sample contamination. The public reads were run again by TCRdb, first through fastp at Q25 and then through MiXCR, and only productive beta chains were kept. When rows share a CDR3 protein, they turn into one entry using the most common DNA and genes. The V and J calls follow TCRdb's processing rather than the paper's. The sample yields approximately 660,000 distinct CDR3 sequences; 59% were counted once. The ten biggest clones cover about 11% of the sample.

Trimming takes 0 bases from V and 3 bases from J, and the germline ends sit 15 bases apart. CDR1 and CDR2, looked up from the germline V gene, are MGHRA and YSYEKL. The CDR3 covers 16 residues, taking in both the cysteine and the phenylalanine. The read is trimmed to its CDR3 DNA, 48 bases read in frame from base 1. To demonstrate the VDJtools post-analysis software, TCR beta repertoires were profiled from the peripheral blood of some 12 young patients with multiple sclerosis. Multiple sclerosis patients were children and adolescents aged about 6 to 17 years. This TCR was recovered from a girl between 2 and 10 years old with multiple sclerosis. The chain couples TRBV4-1 to TRBJ2-7; the D gene is possibly TRBD1, with 6 bases matching. The sample comprised blood. The nucleotide sequence reads TGCGCCAGCAGCCAAGAGAGGACAGAGATTTACTACGAGCAGTACTTC. It encodes CASSQERTEIYYEQYF.